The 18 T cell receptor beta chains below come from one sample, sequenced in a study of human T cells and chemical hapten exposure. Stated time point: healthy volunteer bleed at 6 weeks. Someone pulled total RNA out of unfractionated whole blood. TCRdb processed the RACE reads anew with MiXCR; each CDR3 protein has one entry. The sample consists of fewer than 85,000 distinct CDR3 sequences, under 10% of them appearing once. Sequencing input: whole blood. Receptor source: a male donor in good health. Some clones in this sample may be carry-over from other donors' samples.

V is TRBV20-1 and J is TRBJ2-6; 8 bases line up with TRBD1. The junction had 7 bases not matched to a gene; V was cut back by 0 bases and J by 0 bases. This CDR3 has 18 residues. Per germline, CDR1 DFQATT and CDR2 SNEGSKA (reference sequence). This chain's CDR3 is CSARDFHRGSSGANVLTF. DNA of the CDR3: TGCAGTGCTAGAGATTTCCACAGGGGGTCCTCTGGGGCCAACGTCCTGACTTTC.

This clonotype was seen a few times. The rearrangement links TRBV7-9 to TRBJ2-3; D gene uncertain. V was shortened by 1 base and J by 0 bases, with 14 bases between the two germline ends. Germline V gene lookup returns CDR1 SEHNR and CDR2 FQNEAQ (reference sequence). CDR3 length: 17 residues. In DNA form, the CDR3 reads TGTGCCAGCAGCTTAGACGGAGTGGGGTTAAGCACAGATACGCAGTATTTT. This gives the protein CASSLDGVGLSTDTQYF.

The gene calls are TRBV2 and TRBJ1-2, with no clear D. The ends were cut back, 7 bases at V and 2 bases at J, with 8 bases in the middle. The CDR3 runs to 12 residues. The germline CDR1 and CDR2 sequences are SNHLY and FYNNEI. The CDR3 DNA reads TGTGCCAGCAATGTGAGGAACTATGGCTACACCTTC. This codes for CASNVRNYGYTF.

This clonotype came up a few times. The CDR3 sequence is CATSRDRLAKNIQYF. The CDR3 nucleotides read TGTGCCACCAGCAGAGATCGACTAGCCAAAAACATTCAGTACTTC. This chain links TRBV15 with TRBJ2-4; D call uncertain. Per germline, CDR1 LNHNV and CDR2 YYDKDF (reference sequence). There are 15 residues in the CDR3. The V end lost 0 bases, the J end lost 0 bases, and 6 bases lay between the germline ends. The whole variable domain, remainder taken from reference TRBV15 and TRBJ2-4, is DAMVIQNPRYQVTQFGKPVTLSCSQTLNHNVMYWYQQKSSQAPKLLFHYYDKDFNNEADTPDNFQSRRPNTSFCFLDIRSPGLGDTAMYLCATSRDRLAKNIQYFGAGTRLSVL.

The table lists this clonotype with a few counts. This CDR3 is CASRTTSGANVLTF. The CDR3 DNA sequence: TGTGCCAGCAGGACTACCTCTGGGGCCAACGTCCTGACTTTC. The chain couples TRBV2 to TRBJ2-6, with a tentative D call TRBD2 (5 bases). Germline V gives CDR1 SNHLY, CDR2 FYNNEI. The V gene lost 6 bases and the J gene lost 0 bases, with 6 bases spanning the gap. CDR3 size: 14 residues.

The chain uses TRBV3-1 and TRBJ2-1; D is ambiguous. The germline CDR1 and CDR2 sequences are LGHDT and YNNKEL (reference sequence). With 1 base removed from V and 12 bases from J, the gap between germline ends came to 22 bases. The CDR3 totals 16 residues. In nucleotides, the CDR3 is TGTGCCAGCAGCCAAGCGAACTACCAAAAGACCCCCCTGCAGTTCTTC. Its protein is CASSQANYQKTPLQFF.

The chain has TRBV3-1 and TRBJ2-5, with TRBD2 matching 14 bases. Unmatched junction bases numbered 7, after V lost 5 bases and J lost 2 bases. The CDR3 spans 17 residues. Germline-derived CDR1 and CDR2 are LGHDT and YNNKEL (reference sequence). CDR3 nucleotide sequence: TGTGCCAGCAGCTCGACTAGCGGGAGGGCCGCGCAAGAGACCCAGTACTTC. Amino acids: CASSSTSGRAAQETQYF.

CDR3 region: CASSQEFFRAGANVLTF. The CDR3 coding sequence is TGTGCCAGCAGCCAAGAGTTCTTCAGGGCTGGGGCCAACGTCCTGACTTTC. The chain combines TRBV14 with TRBJ2-6; D is possibly TRBD1 (5 bases). The CDR3 consists of 17 residues. CDR1 is SGHDN, CDR2 FVKESK, per germline. V lost 0 bases and J lost 2, with 11 bases in between.

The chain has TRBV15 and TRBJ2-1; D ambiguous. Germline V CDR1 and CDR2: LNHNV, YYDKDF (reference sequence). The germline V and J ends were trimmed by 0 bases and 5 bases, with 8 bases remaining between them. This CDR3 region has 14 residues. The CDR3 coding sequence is TGTGCCACCAGCAGAGATTTAGTTGACAATGAGCAGTTCTTC. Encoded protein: CATSRDLVDNEQFF.

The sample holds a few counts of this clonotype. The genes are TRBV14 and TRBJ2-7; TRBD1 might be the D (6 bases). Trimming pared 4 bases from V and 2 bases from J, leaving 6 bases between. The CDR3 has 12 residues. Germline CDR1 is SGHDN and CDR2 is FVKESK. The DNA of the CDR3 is TGTGCCAGCAGCCGGGACACCTACGAGCAGTACTTC. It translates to CASSRDTYEQYF. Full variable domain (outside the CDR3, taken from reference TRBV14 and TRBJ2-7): EAGVTQFPSHSVIEKGQTVTLRCDPISGHDNLYWYRRVMGKEIKFLLHFVKESKQDESGMPNNRFLAERTGGTYSTLKVQPAELEDSGVYFCASSRDTYEQYFGPGTRLTVT.

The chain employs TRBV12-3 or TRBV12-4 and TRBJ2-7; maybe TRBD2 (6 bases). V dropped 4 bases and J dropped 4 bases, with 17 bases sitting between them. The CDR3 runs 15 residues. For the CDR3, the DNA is TGTGCCAGCAGTTCGGCTCCGGGACTGGGTTACGAGCAGTACTTC. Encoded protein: CASSSAPGLGYEQYF.

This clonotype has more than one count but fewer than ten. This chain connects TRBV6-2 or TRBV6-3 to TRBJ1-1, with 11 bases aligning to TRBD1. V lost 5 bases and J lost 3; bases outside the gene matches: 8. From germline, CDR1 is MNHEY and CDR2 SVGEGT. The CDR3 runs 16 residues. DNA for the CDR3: TGTGCCAGCAGTCACAGGACAGGGGGCGCGTACACTGAAGCTTTCTTT. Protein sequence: CASSHRTGGAYTEAFF.

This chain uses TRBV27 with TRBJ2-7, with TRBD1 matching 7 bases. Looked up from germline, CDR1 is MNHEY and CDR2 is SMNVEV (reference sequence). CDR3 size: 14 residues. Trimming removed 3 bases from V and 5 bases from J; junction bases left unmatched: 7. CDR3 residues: CASSFRVTGDEQYF. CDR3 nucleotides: TGTGCCAGCAGTTTCAGGGTTACAGGGGACGAGCAGTACTTC.

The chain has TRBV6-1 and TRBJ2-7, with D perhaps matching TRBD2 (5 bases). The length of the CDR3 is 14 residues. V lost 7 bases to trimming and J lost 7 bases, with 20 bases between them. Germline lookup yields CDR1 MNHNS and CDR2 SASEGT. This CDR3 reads CASNHKVRAEEQYF. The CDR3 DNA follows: TGTGCCAGCAATCATAAGGTTAGAGCGGAAGAGCAGTACTTC.

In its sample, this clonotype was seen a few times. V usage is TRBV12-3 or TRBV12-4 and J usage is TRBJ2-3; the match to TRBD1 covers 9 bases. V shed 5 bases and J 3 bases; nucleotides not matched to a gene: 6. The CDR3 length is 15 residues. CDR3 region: CASSPVGQGTDTQYF. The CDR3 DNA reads TGTGCCAGCAGTCCGGTTGGACAGGGGACAGATACGCAGTATTTT.

This CDR3 is CAWGTGNEKLFF. CDR3 coding DNA: TGTGCCTGGGGGACAGGAAATGAAAAACTGTTTTTT. The rearrangement joins TRBV30 to TRBJ1-4; TRBD1 matches 8 bases. The length of the CDR3 is 12 residues. J gave up 5 bases and V 5 bases, and 1 base lay outside the gene matches. Germline values: CDR1 GTSNPN, CDR2 SVGIG (reference sequence).

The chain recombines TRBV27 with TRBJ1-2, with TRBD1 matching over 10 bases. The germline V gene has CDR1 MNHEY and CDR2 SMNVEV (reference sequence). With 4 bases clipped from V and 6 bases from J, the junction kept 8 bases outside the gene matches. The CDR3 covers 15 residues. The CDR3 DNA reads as TGTGCCAGCAGTTGGACAGGGGGAGGTATTGATGGCTACACCTTC. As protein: CASSWTGGGIDGYTF.

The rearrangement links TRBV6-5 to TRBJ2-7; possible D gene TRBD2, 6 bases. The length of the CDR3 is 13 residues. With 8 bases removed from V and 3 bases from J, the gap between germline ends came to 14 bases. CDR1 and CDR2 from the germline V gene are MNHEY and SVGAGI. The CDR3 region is CASGLTRFYEQYF. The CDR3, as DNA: TGTGCCAGCGGCCTGACTAGGTTCTACGAGCAGTACTTC.